In its sample, the clone carrying this T cell receptor (beta chain) was seen a few times. Its antigen is not identified. This sample is part of a study of identical twins. Findings of the study overall: The study found weaker excess twin sharing in beta out-of-frame sequences. The study found that models underestimated out-of-frame TCR alpha sharing in monozygotic twins.

The CDR3 has 17 amino acids. Trimming took 6 bases from V and 3 from J, leaving 23 bases between them. Germline values: CDR1 SGHVS, CDR2 FNYEAQ. After template switching added a universal primer site, the resulting cDNA carried unique molecular identifiers. One entry per CDR3 protein results from TCRdb running MiXCR on the 5' RACE reads. The sample lists 690,000 or so distinct CDR3 sequences; 5.5% to 6.5% were seen once. The receptor comes from a man aged 18 to 30 in good health. Sequencing input: naive T cells sorted from blood. The V gene is TRBV7-6, the J gene TRBJ2-5; D unresolved. CDR3 bases: TGTGCCAGCAGATTTTTTGGGGTTAGGGATGGCGAAGAGACCCAGTACTTC. Amino acid sequence: CASRFFGVRDGEETQYF.